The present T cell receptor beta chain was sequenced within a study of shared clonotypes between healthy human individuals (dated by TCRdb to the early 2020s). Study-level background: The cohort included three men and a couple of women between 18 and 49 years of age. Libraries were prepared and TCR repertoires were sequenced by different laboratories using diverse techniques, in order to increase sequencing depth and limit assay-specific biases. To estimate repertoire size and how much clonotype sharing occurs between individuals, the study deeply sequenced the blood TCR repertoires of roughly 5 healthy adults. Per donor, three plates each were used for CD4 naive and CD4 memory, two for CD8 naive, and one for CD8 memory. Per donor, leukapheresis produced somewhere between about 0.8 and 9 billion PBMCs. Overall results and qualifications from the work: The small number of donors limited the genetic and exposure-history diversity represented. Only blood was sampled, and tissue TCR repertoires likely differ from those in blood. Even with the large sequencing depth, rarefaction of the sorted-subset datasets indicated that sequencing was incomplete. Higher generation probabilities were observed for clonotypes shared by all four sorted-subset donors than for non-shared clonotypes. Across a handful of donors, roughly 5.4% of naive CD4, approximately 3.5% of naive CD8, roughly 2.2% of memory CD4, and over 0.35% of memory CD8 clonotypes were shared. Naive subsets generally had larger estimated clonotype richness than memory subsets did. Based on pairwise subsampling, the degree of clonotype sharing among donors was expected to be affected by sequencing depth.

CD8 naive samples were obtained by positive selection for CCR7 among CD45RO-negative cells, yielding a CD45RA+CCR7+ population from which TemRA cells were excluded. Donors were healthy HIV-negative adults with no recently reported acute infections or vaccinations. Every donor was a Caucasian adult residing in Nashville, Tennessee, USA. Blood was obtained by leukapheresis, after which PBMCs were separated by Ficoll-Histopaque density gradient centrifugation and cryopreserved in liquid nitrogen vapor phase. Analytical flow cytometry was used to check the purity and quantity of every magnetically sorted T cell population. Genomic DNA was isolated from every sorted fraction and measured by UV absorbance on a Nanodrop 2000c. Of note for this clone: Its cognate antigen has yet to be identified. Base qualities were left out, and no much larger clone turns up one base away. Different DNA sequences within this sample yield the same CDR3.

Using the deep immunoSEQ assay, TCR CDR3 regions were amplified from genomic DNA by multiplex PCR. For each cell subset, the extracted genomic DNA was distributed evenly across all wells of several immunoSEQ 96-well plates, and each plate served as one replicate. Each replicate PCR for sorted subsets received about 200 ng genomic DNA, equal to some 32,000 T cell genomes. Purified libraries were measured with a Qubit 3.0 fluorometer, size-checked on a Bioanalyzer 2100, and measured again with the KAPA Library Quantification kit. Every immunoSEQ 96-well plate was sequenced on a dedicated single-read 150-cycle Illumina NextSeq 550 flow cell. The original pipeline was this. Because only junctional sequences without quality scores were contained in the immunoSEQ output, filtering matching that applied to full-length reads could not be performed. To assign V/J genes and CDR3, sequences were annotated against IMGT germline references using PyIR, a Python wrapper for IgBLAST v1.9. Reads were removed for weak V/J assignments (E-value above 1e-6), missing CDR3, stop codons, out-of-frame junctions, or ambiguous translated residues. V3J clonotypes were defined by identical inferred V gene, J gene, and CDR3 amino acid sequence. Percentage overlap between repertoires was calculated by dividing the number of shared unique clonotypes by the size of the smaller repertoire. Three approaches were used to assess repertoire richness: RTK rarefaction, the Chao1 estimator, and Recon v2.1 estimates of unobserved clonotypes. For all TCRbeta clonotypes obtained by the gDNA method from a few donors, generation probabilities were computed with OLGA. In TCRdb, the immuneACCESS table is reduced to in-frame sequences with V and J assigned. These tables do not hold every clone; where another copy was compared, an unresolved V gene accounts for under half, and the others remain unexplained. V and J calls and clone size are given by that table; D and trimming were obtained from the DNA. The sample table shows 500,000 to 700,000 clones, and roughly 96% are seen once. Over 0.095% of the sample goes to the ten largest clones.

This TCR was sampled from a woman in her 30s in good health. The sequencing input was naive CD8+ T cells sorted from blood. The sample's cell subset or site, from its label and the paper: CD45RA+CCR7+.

The DNA sequence is TGTGCCAGCAGCTTAGCGGCCAACACTGAAGCTTTCTTT. It specifies CASSLAANTEAFF. The sequence links TRBV7-9 to TRBJ1-1, with the D gene call left open. V and J lose 0 bases and 2 bases, and a span of 4 bases separates them. Per the germline V gene (reference sequence), SEHNR is the CDR1 and FQNEAQ is the CDR2. Measured from the cysteine to the phenylalanine, the CDR3 is 13 residues long. Of all the DNA, just the CDR3 is kept, 39 bases in frame from base 1.